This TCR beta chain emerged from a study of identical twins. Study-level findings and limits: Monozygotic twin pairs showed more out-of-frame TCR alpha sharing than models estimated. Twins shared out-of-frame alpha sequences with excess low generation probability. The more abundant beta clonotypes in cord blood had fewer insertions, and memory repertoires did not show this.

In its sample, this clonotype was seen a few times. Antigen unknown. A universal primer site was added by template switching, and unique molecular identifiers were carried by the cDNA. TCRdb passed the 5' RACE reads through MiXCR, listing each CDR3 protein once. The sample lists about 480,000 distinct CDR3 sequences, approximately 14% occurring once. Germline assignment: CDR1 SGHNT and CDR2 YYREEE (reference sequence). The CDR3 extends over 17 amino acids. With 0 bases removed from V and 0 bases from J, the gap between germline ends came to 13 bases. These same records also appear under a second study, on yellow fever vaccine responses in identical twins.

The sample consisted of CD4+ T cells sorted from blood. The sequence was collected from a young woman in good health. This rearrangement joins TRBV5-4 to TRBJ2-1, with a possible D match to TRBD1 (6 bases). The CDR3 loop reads CASSLGIGGPSYNEQFF. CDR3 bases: TGTGCCAGCAGCTTGGGGATAGGGGGACCCTCCTACAATGAGCAGTTCTTC.